This T cell receptor beta chain appears in the sequencing data of a study of cytotoxic CD8 clonotypes in ibrutinib-treated CLL. Findings and caveats of the study: Age-matched healthy donor levels were exceeded by baseline clonality, which tracked circulating CD8+ T-cell counts.

As to this clone: Its antigen is currently unknown.

J was trimmed by 2 bases and V by 6 bases; bases with no gene match: 6. The CDR3 consists of 13 residues. Germline values: CDR1 SQVTM, CDR2 ANQGSEA. Sequencing used immunoSEQ multiplex PCR; TCRdb keeps in-frame clones, though not all of them. The sample has nearly 300,000 clones, roughly 76% seen once. The genes are TRBV29-1 and TRBJ2-5; 7 nucleotides line up with TRBD2. The sequence derives from a human donor with chronic lymphocytic leukemia. Sequenced material: PBMCs, taken at disease progression, from a patient treated with ibrutinib. CDR3 coding DNA: TGCAGCGTCGTTGGGGGGGGGCAAGAGACCCAGTACTTC. Translation gives CSVVGGGQETQYF.